The 14 T cell receptor beta chains below come from one sample, sequenced in a study of T cells in Graves' hyperthyroidism and ophthalmopathy. RNA transcripts yielded amplified TCR beta CDR3 regions. The TCR CDR3 first-round RT-PCR relied on the HTBI primer set. MiXCR was run by TCRdb on the multiplex PCR reads, yielding one entry per CDR3 protein. The data show 560,000 or so distinct CDR3 sequences, about half seen once. The specimen was peripheral blood or thyroid tissue (not recorded which). These receptors were collected from a woman between 18 and 29 years old with Graves' hyperthyroidism.

This chain joins TRBV2 and TRBJ1-5; tentative D call: TRBD1 (5 bases). Trimming pared 5 bases from V and 0 bases from J, leaving 14 bases between. The CDR3 is 16 amino acids. The germline CDR1 and CDR2 sequences are SNHLY and FYNNEI. The CDR3 loop is CASSFGGLHSNQPQHF. The DNA of the CDR3 is TGTGCCAGCAGTTTCGGGGGTCTACATAGCAATCAGCCCCAGCATTTT.

This clonotype came up a few times. This chain connects TRBV2 to TRBJ2-7, with 9 bases aligning to TRBD2. The CDR3 extends over 15 amino acids. Germline CDR1 is SNHLY and CDR2 is FYNNEI. Trimming took 6 bases from V and 3 from J; bases not matched to a gene: 9. CDR3 DNA: TGTGCCAGCAGCTTCCCTAGCGGGGCCCTCTACGAGCAGTACTTC. Its translation is CASSFPSGALYEQYF. The full variable domain, in which reference TRBV2 and TRBJ2-7 provide the parts outside the CDR3, is EPEVTQTPSHQVTQMGQEVILRCVPISNHLYFYWYRQILGQKVEFLVSFYNNEISEKSEIFDDQFSVERPDGSNFTLKIRSTKLEDSAMYFCASSFPSGALYEQYFGPGTRLTVT.

V gene TRBV5-1 combines with J gene TRBJ1-1; D unclear. Deletions cut 1 base from V and 4 bases from J, with 14 bases between. Germline V CDR1 and CDR2: SGHRS, YFSETQ. The CDR3 has 15 residues. The CDR3 DNA is TGCGCCAGCAGCTTGATGGCGGGTGGTGGCACTGAAGCTTTCTTT. Protein: CASSLMAGGGTEAFF.

This chain uses TRBV7-2 with TRBJ1-2; the match to TRBD1 covers 10 bases. Germline-derived CDR1 and CDR2 are SGHTA and FQGNSA. The CDR3 is 14 residues long. Losses at the gene ends were 5 bases for V and 7 bases for J; bases not matched to a gene: 7. The CDR3 here is CASSPGTGEGGYTF. The CDR3 DNA reads as TGTGCCAGCAGCCCCGGGACAGGGGAAGGTGGCTACACCTTC.

This clonotype has only a few counts. The rearrangement joins TRBV7-9 to TRBJ1-4; D perhaps matches TRBD1 (5 bases). V lost 5 bases and J 6 bases, leaving 16 bases between the germline ends. This CDR3 spans 15 amino acids. Germline V lookup: CDR1 SEHNR, CDR2 FQNEAQ (reference sequence). The CDR3 reads CASSEPGRLHEKLFF. CDR3 nucleotide sequence: TGTGCCAGCAGCGAACCGGGACGGCTACATGAAAAACTGTTTTTT.

J is TRBJ2-2 and V is TRBV7-3; 8 bases align to TRBD2. Germline CDR1 SGHTA, CDR2 FQGTGA. The V gene end was trimmed by 9 bases and the J gene end by 0 bases; junction bases not matched to a gene: 9. This CDR3 region has 16 residues. The CDR3 DNA reads TGTGCCAGATCCGGGACTAGTAAATCGAACACCGGGGAGCTGTTTTTT. Amino acid sequence: CARSGTSKSNTGELFF.

This chain joins TRBV4-1 and TRBJ1-5, with D unclear. Germline loops: CDR1 MGHRA, CDR2 YSYEKL. CDR3 size: 12 residues. The V end lost 0 bases, the J end lost 4 bases, and 1 base lay between the germline ends. CDR3 coding DNA: TGCGCCAGCAGCCAAGAAAATCAGCCCCAGCATTTT. Residues: CASSQENQPQHF.

The CDR3 spells CASSPSQGGQETQYF. The CDR3 bases are TGTGCCAGTAGTCCCTCCCAGGGAGGCCAAGAGACCCAGTACTTC. V gene TRBV19 combines with J gene TRBJ2-5; a possible D gene is TRBD2 (6 bases). The CDR3 is 15 residues long. V gave up 5 bases and J gave up 1 base, with 14 bases separating them. The germline gives CDR1 LNHDA, CDR2 SQIVND (reference sequence).

About this clonotype: The conserved phenylalanine or tryptophan normally closing the CDR3 is absent here, so this likely arose from a read error. The rearrangement links TRBV12-3 or TRBV12-4 to TRBJ1-5; D unresolved. This CDR3 region has 14 residues. Trimming shortened V by 3 bases and J by 3 bases, and 9 bases separated the two germline ends. Here the CDR3 reads CASSFEQVNQPQHS. In DNA form, the CDR3 reads TGTGCCAGCAGTTTCGAGCAGGTCAATCAGCCCCAGCATTCT.

On this clonotype: At one end the junction does not follow the germline gene, possibly because of a read error. The CDR3 DNA follows: TGTGCCAGCAGCTTTGGTGATAGCTATCAGCCCCAGCATTTT. As protein: CASSFGDSYQPQHF. The gene calls are TRBV7-9 and TRBJ1-5; D gene unclear. The CDR3 runs to 14 residues. Germline-derived CDR1 and CDR2 are SEHNR and FQNEAQ (reference sequence).

The chain links TRBV7-9 to TRBJ2-7, with 9 bases matching TRBD1. Trimming cost V 6 bases and J 3 bases; bases outside gene matches: 3. The germline CDR1 and CDR2 sequences are SEHNR and FQNEAQ (reference sequence). This CDR3 is built from 13 residues. CDR3: CASRTTGGYEQYF. CDR3 DNA sequence: TGTGCCAGCAGGACGACAGGGGGCTACGAGCAGTACTTC.

The chain employs TRBV5-1 and TRBJ2-7; 11 nucleotides match TRBD2. The CDR3 runs 15 residues. V shed 1 base and J 4 bases; nucleotides not matched to a gene: 4. Germline assignment: CDR1 SGHRS and CDR2 YFSETQ. CDR3 nucleotide sequence: TGCGCCAGCAGCTTGTATGGGACTAGCGGTTACGAGCAGTACTTC. Its translation is CASSLYGTSGYEQYF.

The V and J genes are TRBV29-1 and TRBJ2-7, with a weak D call TRBD2 (7 bases). Germline values: CDR1 SQVTM, CDR2 ANQGSEA. The V end lost 1 base, the J end lost 7 bases, and 20 bases lay between the germline ends. This CDR3 has 15 amino acids. For the CDR3, the DNA is TGCAGCGTTGAAGGGAGGGGGAGGGAAGGAGCTGAGCAGTACTTC. This sequence encodes CSVEGRGREGAEQYF.

This clonotype showed up just a few times. V is TRBV29-1 and J is TRBJ1-4; D ambiguous. CDR1 and CDR2 from the germline V gene are SQVTM and ANQGSEA. Trimming took 4 bases from V and 5 from J, leaving 8 bases between them. The CDR3 loop spans 12 amino acids. The DNA for the CDR3 is TGCAGCGTTGGACAACCCAATGAAAAACTGTTTTTT. It specifies CSVGQPNEKLFF.